The clone carrying this TCR beta chain was picked up many times. The antigen remains undetermined. The CDR3 consists of 11 residues. V was cut by 2 bases and J by 10 bases, with 8 bases left in between. Germline loops: CDR1 SGHRS, CDR2 YFSETQ. This entry is derived from a study of T cells after yellow fever vaccination. Study observations and caveats: Only a minor proportion of clonotypes was detected across both CD4 and CD8 compartments. Contamination of FACS-sorted repertoires by abundant clonotypes from the bulk population could occur.

A process of 5'RACE template switching, which added a universal primer site and UMIs, was used to make TCR cDNA. TCRdb processed the 5' RACE reads anew with MiXCR; each CDR3 protein has one entry. The sample has some 240,000 distinct CDR3 sequences, roughly 3.7% seen once; the top ten hold under 20%. The source of this sequence is a man aged 18 to 30 who received the YFV17D yellow fever vaccine. V usage is TRBV5-1 and J usage is TRBJ2-3; no firm D call. Sequenced material: PBMCs, taken 15 days after the yellow fever booster vaccination. CDR3 sequence (DNA): TGCGCCAGCAGCTTACTTGGTGCGCAGTATTTT. Its protein is CASSLLGAQYF.